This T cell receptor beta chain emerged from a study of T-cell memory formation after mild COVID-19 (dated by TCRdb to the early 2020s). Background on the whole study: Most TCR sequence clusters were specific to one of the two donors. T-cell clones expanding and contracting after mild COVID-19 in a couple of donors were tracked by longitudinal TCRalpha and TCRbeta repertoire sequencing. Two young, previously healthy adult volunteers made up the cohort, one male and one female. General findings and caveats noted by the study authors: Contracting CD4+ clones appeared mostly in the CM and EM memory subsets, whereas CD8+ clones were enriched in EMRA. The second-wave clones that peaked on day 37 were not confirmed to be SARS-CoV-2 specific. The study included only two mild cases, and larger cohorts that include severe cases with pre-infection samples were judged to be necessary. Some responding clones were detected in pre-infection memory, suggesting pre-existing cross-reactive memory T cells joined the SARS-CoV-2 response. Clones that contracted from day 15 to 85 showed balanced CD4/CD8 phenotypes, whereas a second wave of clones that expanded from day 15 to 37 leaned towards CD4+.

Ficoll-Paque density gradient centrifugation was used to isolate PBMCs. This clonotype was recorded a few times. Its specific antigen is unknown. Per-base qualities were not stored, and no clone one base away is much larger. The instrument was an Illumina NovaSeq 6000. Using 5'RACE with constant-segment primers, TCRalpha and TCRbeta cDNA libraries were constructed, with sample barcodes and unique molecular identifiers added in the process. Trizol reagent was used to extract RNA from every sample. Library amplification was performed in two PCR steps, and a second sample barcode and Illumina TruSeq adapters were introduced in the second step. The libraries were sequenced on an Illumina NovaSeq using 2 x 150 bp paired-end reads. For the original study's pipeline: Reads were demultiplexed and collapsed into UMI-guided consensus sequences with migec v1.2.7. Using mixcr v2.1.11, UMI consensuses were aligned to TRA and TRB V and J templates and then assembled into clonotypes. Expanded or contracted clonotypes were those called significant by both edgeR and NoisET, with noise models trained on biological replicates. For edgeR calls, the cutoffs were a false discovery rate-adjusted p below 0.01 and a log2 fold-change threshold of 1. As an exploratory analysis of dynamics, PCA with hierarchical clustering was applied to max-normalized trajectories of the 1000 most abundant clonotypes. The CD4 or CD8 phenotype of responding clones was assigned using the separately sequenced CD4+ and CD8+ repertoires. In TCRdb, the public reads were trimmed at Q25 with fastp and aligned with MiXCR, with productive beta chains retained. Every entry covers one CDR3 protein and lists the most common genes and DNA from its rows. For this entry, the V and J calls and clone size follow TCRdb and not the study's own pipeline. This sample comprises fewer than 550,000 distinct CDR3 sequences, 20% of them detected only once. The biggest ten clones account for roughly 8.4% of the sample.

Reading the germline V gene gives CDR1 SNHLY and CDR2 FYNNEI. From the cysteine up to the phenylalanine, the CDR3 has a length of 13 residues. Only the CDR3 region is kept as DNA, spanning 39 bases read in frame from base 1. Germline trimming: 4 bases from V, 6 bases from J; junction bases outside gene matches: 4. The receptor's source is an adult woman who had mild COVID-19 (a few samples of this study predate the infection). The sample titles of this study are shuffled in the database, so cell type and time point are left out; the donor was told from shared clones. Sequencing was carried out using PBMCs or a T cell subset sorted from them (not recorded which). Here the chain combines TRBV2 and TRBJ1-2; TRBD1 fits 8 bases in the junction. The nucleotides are TGTGCCAGCAGTGGCCAGACAGGGGATGGCTACACCTTC. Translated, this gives CASSGQTGDGYTF.